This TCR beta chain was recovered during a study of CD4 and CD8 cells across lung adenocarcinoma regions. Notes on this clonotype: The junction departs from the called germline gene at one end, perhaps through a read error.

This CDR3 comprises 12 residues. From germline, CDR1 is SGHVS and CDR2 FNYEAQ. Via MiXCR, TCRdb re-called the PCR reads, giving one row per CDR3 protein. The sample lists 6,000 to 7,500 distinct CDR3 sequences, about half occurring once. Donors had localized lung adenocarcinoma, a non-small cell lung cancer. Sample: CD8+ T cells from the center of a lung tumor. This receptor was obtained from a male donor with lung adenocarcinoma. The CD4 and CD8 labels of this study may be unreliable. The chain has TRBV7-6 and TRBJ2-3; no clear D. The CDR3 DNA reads TGTGCCAGCAGCTTAGGGGAAGAGACCCAGTACTTT. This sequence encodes CASSLGEETQYF.